The next 24 T cell receptor beta chains were all read from a single sample in a study of human CD8 memory T cell subsets. UMI-labeled 5' RACE produced the TCR beta libraries. TCRdb reprocessed the 5' RACE reads; each CDR3 protein has one entry and no DNA is given. The sample is made up of 9,000 to 15,000 distinct CDR3 sequences, and the top ten hold more than 13% of it. The sequenced sample consisted of CD8+ T cells from PBMCs. Receptor source: a human donor in good health.

The chain employs TRBV20-1 and TRBJ2-7; TCRdb's D gene call, TRBD1, goes unchecked for lack of DNA. The CDR3 covers 15 residues. Per germline, CDR1 DFQATT and CDR2 SNEGSKA (reference sequence). CDR3: CSARTSGTASYEQYF.

Considering frequency, this clonotype is medium-sized (0.01 to 0.1%). The rearrangement joins TRBV20-1 to TRBJ2-3; TCRdb reports TRBD2, a call that lacks DNA to check it against. Germline CDR1 and CDR2: DFQATT and SNEGSKA (reference sequence). The CDR3 contains 18 residues. The CDR3 region is CSAFDLDSSGSFTDTQYF.

The V call is TRBV13, the J call TRBJ2-7; TCRdb proposes TRBD2, but this gene call is untestable without DNA. CDR3 length equals 14 residues. From germline, CDR1 is PRHDT and CDR2 FYEKMQ (reference sequence). The chain's CDR3 is CASSPGTRGYEQYF.

This chain joins TRBV11-2 and TRBJ2-1; checking the TCRdb D call of TRBD2 is not possible without DNA. The CDR3 is 14 amino acids. Germline V gives CDR1 SGHAT, CDR2 FQNNGV. CDR3 sequence reads: CASSLEASLLGQFF. Variable domain in full (rest from reference TRBV11-2 and TRBJ2-1): EAGVAQSPRYKIIEKRQSVAFWCNPISGHATLYWYQQILGQGPKLLIQFQNNGVVDDSQLPKDRFSAERLKGVDSTLKIQPAKLEDSAVYLCASSLEASLLGQFFGPGTRLTVL.

V gene TRBV12-3 or TRBV12-4 combines with J gene TRBJ2-3; TCRdb calls TRBD2, which cannot be checked without DNA. The CDR3 is 14 residues long. The CDR3: CASTHSGWKDTQYF.

The J gene is TRBJ2-1, the V gene TRBV3-1; TCRdb selects TRBD1, and the lack of DNA leaves this call unchecked. CDR1 is LGHDT, CDR2 YNNKEL, per germline (reference sequence). CDR3 length: 14 amino acids. The CDR3 here is CASRLTGSRNEQFF.

The chain recombines TRBV5-6 with TRBJ2-7; the D call of TRBD1 rests on TCRdb alone, since no DNA is present to check it. Germline V gene data show CDR1 as SGHDT and CDR2 as YYEEEE. This CDR3 is 14 amino acids long. CDR3 sequence: CASSLVGQESEQYF.

The chain recombines TRBV30 with TRBJ2-5; checking the TCRdb D call of TRBD2 is not possible without DNA. CDR1 is GTSNPN and CDR2 is SVGIG in the germline V gene (reference sequence). CDR3 length: 15 residues. CDR3 sequence: CAWSVRGGRQETQYF.

The chain joins TRBV4-1 to TRBJ2-7. The CDR3 totals 13 residues. Germline CDR1 MGHRA, CDR2 YSYEKL. CDR3 residues: CASSRGPTYEQYF.

The rearrangement joins TRBV7-3 to TRBJ1-1. The CDR3 covers 14 residues. The germline CDR1 and CDR2 sequences are SGHTA and FQGTGA. This CDR3 is CASSLTTGNTEAFF.

The J gene is TRBJ2-7, the V gene TRBV9; TCRdb selects TRBD2, and the lack of DNA leaves this call unchecked. This CDR3 has 15 residues. CDR1 is SGDLS and CDR2 is YYNGEE in the germline V gene. The CDR3 is CASSVEGTSGYEQYF.

This sequence joins TRBV27 and TRBJ1-2. This CDR3 contains 14 residues. Germline-derived CDR1 and CDR2 are MNHEY and SMNVEV (reference sequence). The CDR3 reads CASSLSRTVDGYTF.

The J gene is TRBJ2-1, the V gene TRBV7-8; the TCRdb D gene call, TRBD1, has no DNA to confirm it. The CDR3 contains 17 residues. CDR1 and CDR2 from the germline V gene are SGHVS and FQNEAQ. CDR3: CASSFGQGRVSANEQFF.

The J gene is TRBJ2-7, the V gene TRBV20-1; there is no DNA to check the TCRdb D call of TRBD1. This CDR3 spans 13 amino acids. Germline V gene lookup returns CDR1 DFQATT and CDR2 SNEGSKA (reference sequence). CDR3: CSATQGDYVEQYF.

The genes are TRBV27 and TRBJ2-3; TCRdb outputs TRBD2, but without DNA this stays unchecked. The CDR3 consists of 16 residues. Germline lookup yields CDR1 MNHEY and CDR2 SMNVEV (reference sequence). The CDR3 reads CASSPRTSGVADTQYF.

V gene TRBV6-6 combines with J gene TRBJ2-5; TCRdb calls TRBD1, which cannot be checked without DNA. Germline V gene sequence: CDR1 MNHNY, CDR2 SVGAGI (reference sequence). CDR3 length equals 14 residues. CDR3 sequence reads: CASREDRVWETQYF.

Judged by frequency, this clonotype is medium-sized (0.01 to 0.1%). The chain uses TRBV7-2 and TRBJ2-1; TCRdb indicates TRBD2, and absent DNA this call remains unverified. Germline CDR1 is SGHTA and CDR2 is FQGNSA. The CDR3 is 17 residues long. The CDR3 protein is CASSLYSGGASYNEQFF.

This chain links TRBV28 with TRBJ2-7; TCRdb outputs TRBD2, but without DNA this stays unchecked. The germline gives CDR1 MDHEN, CDR2 SYDVKM. The CDR3 runs 14 residues. CDR3 residues: CASSLRGLTYEQYF.

This clonotype registers medium-sized by frequency. V is TRBV20-1 and J is TRBJ2-1; the D call from TCRdb, TRBD1, cannot be confirmed without DNA. The germline CDR1 and CDR2 sequences are DFQATT and SNEGSKA (reference sequence). The CDR3 is 17 residues long. The CDR3 sequence: CSARDGGQGRRMGEQFF.

This clonotype is identified as medium-sized from frequency. The chain employs TRBV28 and TRBJ1-2. Germline CDR1 MDHEN, CDR2 SYDVKM. The CDR3 covers 14 residues. CDR3 residues: CASGSILGNYGYTF.

The chain uses TRBV9 and TRBJ2-3. The CDR3 loop spans 12 amino acids. Germline CDR1 reads SGDLS; CDR2 reads YYNGEE. CDR3 in amino acids: CASSAYTDTQYF. Looking up the rest from reference TRBV9 and TRBJ2-3 gives the full variable domain: DSGVTQTPKHLITATGQRVTLRCSPRSGDLSVYWYQQSLDQGLQFLIQYYNGEERAKGNILERFSAQQFPDLHSELNLSSLELGDSALYFCASSAYTDTQYFGPGTRLTVL.

The V call is TRBV27, the J call TRBJ2-1; TCRdb's D call, TRBD1, is unchecked because there is no DNA. From germline, CDR1 is MNHEY and CDR2 SMNVEV (reference sequence). This CDR3 contains 17 residues. The CDR3 region is CASSHLAGQGARYEQFF.

This clonotype is medium-sized by frequency. This chain joins TRBV29-1 and TRBJ2-2; TCRdb's D call, TRBD1, is unchecked because there is no DNA. The CDR3 runs 14 residues. The germline V gene has CDR1 SQVTM and CDR2 ANQGSEA. CDR3 region: CSVLKGTNTGELFF.

The V call is TRBV18, the J call TRBJ1-1. Germline V CDR1 and CDR2: KGHSH, LQKENI. The CDR3 spans 18 residues. The CDR3 loop is CASSPPFGTPVMNTEAFF.